This TCR beta chain was profiled in a study of blood T cell repertoires in COVID-19 (dated by TCRdb to 2018 to 2020). Regarding the research as a whole: The collaborator samples originated in the United States, Italy and Spain and spanned the acute and convalescent phases of COVID-19. Where available, HLA class I and class II types were taken from metadata supplied by the sample provider and were not determined by assay-based typing. The prospective study material was composed of cDNA or gDNA derived from T cells, B-cell-depleted T cells, or PBMCs. Samples were obtained from the ongoing ImmuneRACE study (first 160 participants) and from over 1,000 subjects provided by 6 global collaborators. Deeply sampled blood TCRbeta repertoires from subjects exposed to, actively infected with, or recovered from COVID-19 were included in the dataset. Nearly every sample came with metadata listing a de-identified subject ID, COVID-19 status, age in years and sex. The repertoires were released in a freely available public database intended as a resource for research on the immune response to SARS-CoV-2. The full study reports these points: The amount of clinical and demographic metadata varied by source and participant and was provided uncurated.

The germline V gene provides CDR1 SGHDT and CDR2 YYEEEE. Cut back by 0 bases and 8 bases, the V and J ends lie 5 bases apart. From the cysteine up to the phenylalanine, the CDR3 has a length of 12 residues. Solely the CDR3 DNA is kept, with 36 bases framed from the first base. A word on this clone: This receptor's antigen is unknown. Being one base from a much bigger clone, this may be a read error.

TCRbeta CDR3 regions were amplified from genomic DNA by means of the immunoSEQ Assay, a bias-controlled multiplex PCR. The authors processed their data as follows. The number of nucleated cells in each sample was estimated from the amplification of reference gene primers within the assay. To quantify the absolute abundance of each unique TCRbeta CDR3 rearrangement, sequence reads were collapsed and filtered. For each sample, productive Simpson clonality was calculated as the square root of Simpson's diversity index over productive rearrangements. The clones in this table, taken by TCRdb from immuneACCESS, are in-frame only. Not every clone is retained; where verified, under half of the shortfall comes from an unresolved V gene, and the cause of the rest is unknown. V, J and clone size were drawn from that table, and D and trimming were deduced from the DNA. For this sample there are about 280,000 clones; approximately 82% appear just once. The biggest ten clones account for about 5% of the sample.

Participants in the prospective study were enrolled through a virtual design, were aged about 18 to 100 years, and lived in under 25 United States geographic areas. In the prospective study, cohorts were assigned on the basis of participant-reported clinical history obtained from a screening survey and a study questionnaire. Exposed participants had been in contact, within 2 weeks of entering the study, with a person who had a PCR-confirmed or clinician-diagnosed case of COVID-19. Mobile phlebotomists in the prospective study collected whole blood, serum and a nasopharyngeal or oropharyngeal swab from every participant. Over a 2-month period, participants in the prospective study had the option of providing additional blood draws and questionnaires. Prospective study blood samples were shipped either frozen or at room temperature before DNA extraction.

This sequence originates from a man aged 40-49 years who had been exposed to COVID-19. Sequenced sample: PBMCs or T cells enriched from blood (not recorded which). The sequence links TRBV5-6 to TRBJ1-4, with no reliable assignment of the D segment. For the CDR3, the sequence is CASSLEEEKLFF. The DNA sequence follows: TGTGCCAGCAGCTTGGAGGAGGAAAAACTGTTTTTT.